This is a list of T cell receptor beta chains from one sample in a study of T cell responses to AZD1222 COVID-19 vaccine. Using immunoSEQ multiplex PCR, the repertoire was profiled, and TCRdb retains in-frame clones only, with some absent. This table holds about 160,000 clones, approximately 90% found once. The sample here was peripheral blood, taken 28 days after the second AZD1222 dose. All receptors derive from an adult who received the AZD1222 COVID-19 vaccine. CDR3s leave out the opening cysteine and the closing phenylalanine or tryptophan.

CDR3: ASSLAGVGFDYGYT
V: TRBV5-4
J: TRBJ1-2

CDR3: ASSSSPGGEYEKLF
V: TRBV5-1
J: TRBJ1-4

CDR3: ASIKGPKDRELF
V: TRBV2
J: TRBJ1-4

CDR3: ASSFGGNTEAF
V: TRBV11-3
J: TRBJ1-1

CDR3: ASSQELQGTRDYGYT
V: TRBV4-3
J: TRBJ1-2

CDR3: ASSPRGRGYLTSTDTQY
V: TRBV7-9
J: TRBJ2-3

CDR3: ASRSDRANTEAF
V: TRBV7-9
J: TRBJ1-1

CDR3: AISPSLPNQETQY
V: TRBV10-3
J: TRBJ2-5

CDR3: ASSLTRGGYT
V: TRBV7-8
J: TRBJ1-2

CDR3: ASSNRAVNYGYT
V: TRBV3-1/TRBV3-2
J: TRBJ1-2

CDR3: ASSEQAPGELF
V: TRBV6-1
J: TRBJ2-2

CDR3: ASRTPGQGFEKLF
V: TRBV6-5
J: TRBJ1-4

CDR3: AWSVRRSGEFLTDNQPQH
V: TRBV30
J: TRBJ1-5

CDR3: ASSYGDLILEEINYGYT
V: TRBV6-2/TRBV6-3
J: TRBJ1-2

CDR3: AWARGATRYGYT
V: TRBV30
J: TRBJ1-2

CDR3: ASSSPGGGYT
V: TRBV5-4
J: TRBJ1-2

CDR3: ASSLAGTVAETQY
V: TRBV5-1
J: TRBJ2-5

CDR3: ASSFSGGTGGSQPQH
V: TRBV5-5
J: TRBJ1-5

CDR3: ASSVGTGSSFWAYEQY
V: TRBV9
J: TRBJ2-7